Listed here are 3 T cell receptor delta chains from one sample, sequenced in a study of γδ T cells in repeated Plasmodium falciparum infection. Flow sorting of PBMC yielded separate Vgamma9/Vdelta2+ and Vdelta2-negative gammadelta T cell populations for bulk repertoire analysis. TCRdb re-identified clones in the multiplex PCR reads via CATT. The sample holds about 93,000 delta-chain clones, approximately 0.96% seen once. The source material was gamma-delta T cells from blood. These receptors were collected from a pool of human donors (malaria-infected and uninfected, not separated).

Note on this clone: Since a far larger clone is one base different, this is likely a read error. This specimen includes other DNA sequences encoding the same CDR3. The V gene is TRDV2, the J gene TRDJ2; tentative D call: TRDD3 (5 bases). The J gene is absent in TCRdb and was assigned here via DNA matching to germline. This CDR3 is 14 amino acids long. Trimming took 4 bases from V and 7 from J, leaving 15 bases between them. Germline V gene sequence: CDR1 GEAIGNYY, CDR2 EKD. The CDR3 region is CACDPIRRRAQLFF. As DNA, the CDR3 is TGTGCCTGTGATCCAATACGGAGAAGAGCACAACTCTTCTTT.

Turning to this clone: A far bigger clonotype differs at one base, so this is likely a read error. This CDR3 is also generated by other DNA sequences in the sample. The V and J genes are TRDV1 and TRDJ1, with 9 bases identical to TRDD3. The CDR3 sequence is 25 residues long. The J segment lost 1 base and the V segment lost 0 bases, leaving 30 bases of the junction unmatched. Germline CDR1 reads TSWWSYY; CDR2 reads QGS. The CDR3 is CALGELFEGPFPRRGYDGGTDKLIF. In DNA, the CDR3 is TGTGCTCTTGGGGAACTATTTGAGGGGCCCTTCCCGAGGAGGGGATACGATGGGGGCACCGATAAACTCATCTTT.

A few counts support this clone. For this DNA, TCRdb reports the protein of a much larger clone, which diverges at residue 11, most likely from a read error; the protein presented here is translated directly from the DNA. V usage is TRDV1 and J usage is TRDJ2; D is perhaps TRDD2 or TRDD3 (5 bases each). Since TCRdb gives no J gene, matching the DNA to germline was used here to assign it. CDR3 length: 20 residues. Germline V gene sequence: CDR1 TSWWSYY, CDR2 QGS. Deletions cut 1 base from V and 4 bases from J, with 25 bases between. The CDR3 DNA reads as TGTGCTCTTGGGGAACCTCTCCTAAGTGGGGTTTACGATGAGACAGCACAACTCTTCTTT. Encoded protein: CALGEPLLSGVYDETAQLFF.